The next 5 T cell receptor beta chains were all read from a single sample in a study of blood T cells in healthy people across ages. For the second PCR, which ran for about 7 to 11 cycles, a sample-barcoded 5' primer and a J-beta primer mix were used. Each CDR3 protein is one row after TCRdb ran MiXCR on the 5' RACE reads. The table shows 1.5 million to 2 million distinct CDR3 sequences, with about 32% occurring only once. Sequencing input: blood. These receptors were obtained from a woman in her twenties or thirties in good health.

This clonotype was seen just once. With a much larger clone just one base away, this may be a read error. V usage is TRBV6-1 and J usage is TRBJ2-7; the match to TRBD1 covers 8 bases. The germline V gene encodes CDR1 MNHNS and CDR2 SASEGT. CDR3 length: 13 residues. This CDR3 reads CTSSDRGLGEQYF. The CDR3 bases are TGTACCAGCAGCGACAGGGGTCTCGGCGAGCAGTACTTC.

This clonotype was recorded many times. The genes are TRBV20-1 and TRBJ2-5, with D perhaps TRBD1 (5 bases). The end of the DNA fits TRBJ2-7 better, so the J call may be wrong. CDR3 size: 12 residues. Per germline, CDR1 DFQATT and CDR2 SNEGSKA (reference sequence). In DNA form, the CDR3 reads TGCAGTGCTAGTCAGGGAAAGGGCGAGCAGTACTTC. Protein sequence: CSASQGKGEQYF.

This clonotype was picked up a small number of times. DNA for the CDR3: TGTGCCAGCAGTGAGGGCCGTCCAGGGGAGACCCAGTACTTC. Encoded protein: CASSEGRPGETQYF. The chain uses TRBV12-3 or TRBV12-4 and TRBJ2-7; D is tentatively TRBD1 or TRBD2 (5 bases each). With the DNA end fitting TRBJ2-5 better, the J assignment may be wrong. This CDR3 region has 14 residues.

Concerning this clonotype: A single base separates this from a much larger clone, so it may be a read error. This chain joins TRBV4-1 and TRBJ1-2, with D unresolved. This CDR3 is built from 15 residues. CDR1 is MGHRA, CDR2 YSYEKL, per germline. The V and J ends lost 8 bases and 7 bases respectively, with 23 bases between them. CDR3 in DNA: TGCGCCAGCGGCCTCCCGGGTACAGCAGCGAGTGGCTACACCTTC. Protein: CASGLPGTAASGYTF.

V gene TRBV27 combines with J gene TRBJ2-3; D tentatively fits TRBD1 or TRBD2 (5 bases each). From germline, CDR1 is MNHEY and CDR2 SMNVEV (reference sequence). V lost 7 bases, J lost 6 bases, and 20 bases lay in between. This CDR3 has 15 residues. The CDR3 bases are TGTGCCAGCACCCTCCTGGCGAGGGGTACCGATACGCAGTATTTT. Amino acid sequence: CASTLLARGTDTQYF.